Below are 11 T cell receptor beta chains sequenced from a single sample in a study of blood T cell repertoires in COVID-19. TCRdb keeps only in-frame clones here, not all; method: immunoSEQ multiplex PCR. The top ten hold around 14% of the sample, which has tens of thousands of clones, 76% seen once. Sample: peripheral blood. The receptors were gathered from a man in his sixties with COVID-19, enrolled during active disease.

This clone was recorded a few times. In DNA, the CDR3 is TGTGCCAGCAGCTCCGGACTAGCGGGGATACCCTACAATGAGCAGTTCTTC. The encoded protein is CASSSGLAGIPYNEQFF. This chain joins TRBV11-2 and TRBJ2-1; 12 bases line up with TRBD2. CDR1 and CDR2 from the germline V gene are SGHAT and FQNNGV. With 4 bases clipped from V and 2 bases from J, the junction kept 6 bases outside the gene matches. The CDR3 extends over 17 amino acids.

This chain connects TRBV5-1 to TRBJ2-3, with 7 bases identical to TRBD2. Germline V gene sequence: CDR1 SGHRS, CDR2 YFSETQ. J was trimmed by 6 bases and V by 0 bases; bases with no gene match: 4. The CDR3 is 14 residues long. The chain's CDR3 is CASSLEAGRDTQYF. As DNA, the CDR3 is TGCGCCAGCAGCTTGGAAGCGGGGAGGGATACGCAGTATTTT.

The rearrangement uses TRBV4-1 and TRBJ1-1; possibly TRBD1 for D (6 bases). This CDR3 contains 15 residues. Trimming took 2 bases from V and 1 from J, leaving 11 bases between them. Per the germline V gene, CDR1 is MGHRA and CDR2 is YSYEKL. The DNA of the CDR3 is TGCGCCAGCAGCCAACAGGGGAAAGGGAACACTGAAGCTTTCTTT. Translating gives CASSQQGKGNTEAFF.

This clone showed up just a few times. The chain carries TRBV5-1 and TRBJ1-1; 8 bases line up with TRBD1. V shed 0 bases, J shed 4 bases, and the junction held 2 bases outside the gene matches. The CDR3 is made up of 14 amino acids. Germline CDR1 is SGHRS and CDR2 is YFSETQ. CDR3 coding DNA: TGCGCCAGCAGCTTGGACAGGGGGGGCACTGAAGCTTTCTTT. Translation: CASSLDRGGTEAFF.

J is TRBJ2-1 and V is TRBV5-4; 8 bases map to TRBD2. CDR1 is SGHNT, CDR2 YYREEE, per germline (reference sequence). The CDR3 is made up of 15 amino acids. J gave up 6 bases and V 4 bases, and 9 bases lay outside the gene matches. CDR3 bases: TGTGCCAGCAGCCCCTATCGGGGGGGGTTCAATGAGCAGTTCTTC. Its translation: CASSPYRGGFNEQFF.

The rearrangement uses TRBV19 and TRBJ2-3, with 7 bases matching TRBD2. The V and J ends lost 5 bases and 7 bases, in that order; junction bases with no gene match: 18. The CDR3 is made up of 17 amino acids. Germline V CDR1 and CDR2: LNHDA, SQIVND (reference sequence). CDR3 DNA: TGTGCCAGTAGTCCCCAAGGACTAGAAAAAATTAAGAATACGCAGTATTTT. Encoded protein: CASSPQGLEKIKNTQYF.

The chain uses TRBV5-1 and TRBJ1-3; D gene ambiguous. CDR1 SGHRS and CDR2 YFSETQ come from the germline V gene. The CDR3 loop spans 16 amino acids. Trimming shortened V by 0 bases and J by 0 bases, and 10 bases separated the two germline ends. CDR3 DNA sequence: TGCGCCAGCAGCTTGGGGCCGAAAAACTCTGGAAACACCATATATTTT. Translated: CASSLGPKNSGNTIYF.

This CDR3 reads CASRDRLAKNIQYF. The CDR3 bases are TGTGCCAGCCGGGACAGGCTAGCCAAAAACATTCAGTACTTC. The genes are TRBV19 and TRBJ2-4; 8 bases are a match to TRBD1. V lost 9 bases and J lost 0; bases outside the gene matches: 4. Germline V gene data show CDR1 as LNHDA and CDR2 as SQIVND (reference sequence). The CDR3 length is 14 residues.

The chain is built from TRBV18 and TRBJ1-2, with D perhaps TRBD1 (5 bases). This CDR3 comprises 14 residues. V was pared by 3 bases and J by 5 bases, with 13 bases between. Germline CDR1 reads KGHSH; CDR2 reads LQKENI. The chain's CDR3 is CASSPRGTLYGYTF. The CDR3 bases are TGTGCCAGCTCACCTCGCGGGACTCTATATGGCTACACCTTC.

J is TRBJ2-3 and V is TRBV18; 8 nucleotides match TRBD1. J lost 4 bases, V lost 10 bases, and 10 bases had no gene match. The CDR3 covers 14 residues. CDR1 KGHSH and CDR2 LQKENI come from the germline V gene. In DNA form, the CDR3 reads TGTGCCACCTCCTTGGGACAGGCTTCAGATACGCAGTATTTT. The encoded protein is CATSLGQASDTQYF.

V is TRBV7-3 and J is TRBJ2-7; TRBD2 matches 8 bases. CDR3 length: 13 amino acids. Trimming removed 5 bases from V and 2 bases from J; junction bases left unmatched: 2. Germline loops: CDR1 SGHTA, CDR2 FQGTGA. DNA of the CDR3: TGTGCCAGCAGCCTGGGACTAGCCTACGAGCAGTACTTC. Amino acids: CASSLGLAYEQYF.